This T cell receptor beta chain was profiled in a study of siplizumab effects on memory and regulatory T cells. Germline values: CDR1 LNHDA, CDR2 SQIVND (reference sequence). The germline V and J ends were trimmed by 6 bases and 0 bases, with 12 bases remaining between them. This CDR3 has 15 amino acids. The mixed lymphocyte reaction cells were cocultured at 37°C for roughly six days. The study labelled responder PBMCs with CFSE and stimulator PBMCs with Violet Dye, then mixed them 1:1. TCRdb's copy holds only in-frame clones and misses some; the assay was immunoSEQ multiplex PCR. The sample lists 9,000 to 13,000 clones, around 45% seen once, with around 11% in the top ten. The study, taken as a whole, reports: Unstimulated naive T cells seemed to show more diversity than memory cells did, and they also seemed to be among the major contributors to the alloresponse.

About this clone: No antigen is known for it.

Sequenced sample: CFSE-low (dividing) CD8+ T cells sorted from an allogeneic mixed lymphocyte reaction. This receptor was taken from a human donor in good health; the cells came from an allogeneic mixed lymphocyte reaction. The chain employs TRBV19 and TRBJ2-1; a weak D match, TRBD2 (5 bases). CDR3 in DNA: TGTGCCAGTAGGGACTTCTCGAGCTCCTACAATGAGCAGTTCTTC. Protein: CASRDFSSSYNEQFF.